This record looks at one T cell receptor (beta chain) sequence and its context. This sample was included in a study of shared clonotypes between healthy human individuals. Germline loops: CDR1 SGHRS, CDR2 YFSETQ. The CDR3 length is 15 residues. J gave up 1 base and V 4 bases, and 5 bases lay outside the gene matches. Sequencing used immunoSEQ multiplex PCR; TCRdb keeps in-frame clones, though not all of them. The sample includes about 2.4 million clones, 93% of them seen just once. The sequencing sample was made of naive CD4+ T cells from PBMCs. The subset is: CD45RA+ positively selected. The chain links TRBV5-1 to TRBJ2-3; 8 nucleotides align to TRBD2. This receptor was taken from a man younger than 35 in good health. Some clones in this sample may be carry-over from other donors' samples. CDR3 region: CASSAGGPRTDTQYF. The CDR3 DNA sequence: TGCGCCAGCAGCGCGGGAGGCCCTCGCACAGATACGCAGTATTTT.